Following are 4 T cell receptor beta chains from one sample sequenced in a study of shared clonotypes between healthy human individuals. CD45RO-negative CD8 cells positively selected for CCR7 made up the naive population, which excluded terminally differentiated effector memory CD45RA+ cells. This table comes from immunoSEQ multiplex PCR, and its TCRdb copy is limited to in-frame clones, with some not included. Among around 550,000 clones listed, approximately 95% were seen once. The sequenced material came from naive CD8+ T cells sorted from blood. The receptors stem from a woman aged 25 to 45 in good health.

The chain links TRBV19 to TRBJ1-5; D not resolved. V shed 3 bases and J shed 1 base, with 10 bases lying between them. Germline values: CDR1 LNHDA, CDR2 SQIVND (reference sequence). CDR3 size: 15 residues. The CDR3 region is CASSIWGRSNQPQHF. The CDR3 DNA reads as TGTGCCAGTAGTATTTGGGGTAGGAGCAATCAGCCCCAGCATTTT. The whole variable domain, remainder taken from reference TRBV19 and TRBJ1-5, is DGGITQSPKYLFRKEGQNVTLSCEQNLNHDAMYWYRQDPGQGLRLIYYSQIVNDFQKGDIAEGYSVSREKKESFPLTVTSAQKNPTAFYLCASSIWGRSNQPQHFGDGTRLSIL.

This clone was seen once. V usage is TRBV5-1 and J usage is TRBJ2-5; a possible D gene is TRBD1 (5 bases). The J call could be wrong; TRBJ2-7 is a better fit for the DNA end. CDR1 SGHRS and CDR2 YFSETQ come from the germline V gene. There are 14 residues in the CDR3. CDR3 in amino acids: CASSLVGQTYEQYF. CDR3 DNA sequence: TGCGCCAGCAGCTTGGTTGGACAAACATACGAGCAGTACTTC.

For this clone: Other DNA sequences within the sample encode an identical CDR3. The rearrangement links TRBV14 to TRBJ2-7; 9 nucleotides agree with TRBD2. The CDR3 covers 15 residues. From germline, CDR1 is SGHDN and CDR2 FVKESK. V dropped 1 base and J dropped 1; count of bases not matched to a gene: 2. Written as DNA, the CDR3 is TGTGCCAGCAGCCAAGGGGCGGGAGGGTCCTACGAGCAGTACTTC. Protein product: CASSQGAGGSYEQYF. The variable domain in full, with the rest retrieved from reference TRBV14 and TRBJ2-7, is EAGVTQFPSHSVIEKGQTVTLRCDPISGHDNLYWYRRVMGKEIKFLLHFVKESKQDESGMPNNRFLAERTGGTYSTLKVQPAELEDSGVYFCASSQGAGGSYEQYFGPGTRLTVT.

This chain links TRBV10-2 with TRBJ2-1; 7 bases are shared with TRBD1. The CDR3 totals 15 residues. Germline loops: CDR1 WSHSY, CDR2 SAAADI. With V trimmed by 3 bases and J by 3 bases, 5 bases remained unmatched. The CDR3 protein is CASSERTGYYNEQFF. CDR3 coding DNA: TGCGCCAGCAGTGAAAGGACAGGATACTACAATGAGCAGTTCTTC.